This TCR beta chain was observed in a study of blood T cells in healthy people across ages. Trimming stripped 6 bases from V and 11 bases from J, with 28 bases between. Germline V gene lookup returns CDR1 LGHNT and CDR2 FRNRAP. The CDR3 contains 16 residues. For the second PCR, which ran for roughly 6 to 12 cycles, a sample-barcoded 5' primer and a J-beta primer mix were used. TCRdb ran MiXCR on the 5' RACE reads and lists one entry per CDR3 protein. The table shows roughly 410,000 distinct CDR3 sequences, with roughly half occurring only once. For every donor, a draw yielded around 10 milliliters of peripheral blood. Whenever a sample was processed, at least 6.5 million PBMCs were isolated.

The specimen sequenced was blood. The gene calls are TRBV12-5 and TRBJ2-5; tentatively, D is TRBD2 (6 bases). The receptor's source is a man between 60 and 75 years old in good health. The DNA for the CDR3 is TGTGCTAGTGGCAAACTCTGGGGGACTTCTCGAGAGGAGCAGTACTTC. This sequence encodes CASGKLWGTSREEQYF.